This T cell receptor (beta chain) was captured in a study of T-cell reconstitution after alpha-beta-depleted transplantation in children. Trimming took 6 bases from V and 8 from J; bases not matched to a gene: 9. Germline CDR1 and CDR2: MNHNS and SASEGT. The CDR3 sequence is 16 residues long. A library of TCRbeta sequences, prepared with unique molecular identifiers, was generated. TCRdb reprocessed the PCR reads via MiXCR and lists one record per CDR3 protein. The sample has more than 500,000 distinct CDR3 sequences; approximately 10% are singletons. This TCR derives from a female patient aged 2-9 years who had a stem cell transplant for aplastic anemia, so the T cells may come from the graft donor. The chain recombines TRBV6-1 with TRBJ2-1; 14 bases are shared with TRBD2. Sequenced here: PBMCs, mostly from graft donor cells, sampled 180 days after TCRalphabeta/CD19-depleted stem cell transplant. The CDR3 sequence: CASRPGTSGSVDEQFF. Here the CDR3 DNA reads TGTGCCAGCAGGCCCGGGACTAGCGGGAGTGTAGATGAGCAGTTCTTC.